This T cell receptor (beta chain) was found in a study of chemoradiotherapy in HPV16-positive cancers. TCRdb's table, derived via immunoSEQ multiplex PCR, lists solely in-frame clones and lacks some. The table has around 4,600 clones, around 77% seen once. Deletions cut 5 bases from V and 7 bases from J, with 12 bases between. This CDR3 spans 13 amino acids. CDR1 SGHTA and CDR2 FQGNSA come from the germline V gene. The V and J genes are TRBV7-2 and TRBJ1-5, with D uncertain. This clonotype originated in a human donor with HPV-associated anogenital cancer. Sample: tumor tissue, taken from a patient who underwent chemoradiotherapy. The DNA for the CDR3 is TGTGCCAGCAGCCTCGTGAGGGAACAGCCCCAGCATTTT. It translates to CASSLVREQPQHF.